Following are 27 T cell receptor beta chains from one sample sequenced in a study of T cell responses to AZD1222 COVID-19 vaccine. The repertoire was sequenced with immunoSEQ multiplex PCR; TCRdb's copy has only in-frame clones and lacks some. The sample lists about 92,000 clones, 80% to 90% seen once, with about 9.4% in the top ten. Source: peripheral blood, taken on day 0 of MenACWY control vaccination. The receptors shown here come from an adult in good health.

The chain combines TRBV5-4 with TRBJ2-2; D ambiguous. The CDR3 has 12 residues. The germline gives CDR1 SGHNT, CDR2 YYREEE (reference sequence). Trimming removed 3 bases from V and 7 bases from J, with 7 bases in between. The CDR3 protein is CASSSLNGELFF. The CDR3 DNA reads as TGTGCCAGCAGCTCCCTAAACGGGGAGCTGTTTTTT.

The rearrangement joins TRBV7-7 to TRBJ2-5; D tentatively fits TRBD1 or TRBD2 (6 bases each). This CDR3 comprises 15 residues. V was pared by 1 base and J by 5 bases, with 14 bases between. Germline V gives CDR1 SSHAT, CDR2 FNYEAQ (reference sequence). The CDR3, as DNA: TGTGCCAGCAGCTTAGGGGGGGCCACCCAGGAGACCCAGTACTTC. This translates into CASSLGGATQETQYF.

This rearrangement joins TRBV6-4 to TRBJ2-5; weak D call: TRBD2 (6 bases). This CDR3 has 15 amino acids. The ends were cut back, 4 bases at V and 1 base at J, with 13 bases in the middle. CDR1 MRHNA and CDR2 SNTAGT come from the germline V gene. CDR3 DNA: TGTGCCAGCAGTGCTACATGGGGGGTCCAAGAGACCCAGTACTTC. Residues: CASSATWGVQETQYF.

The chain uses TRBV30 and TRBJ1-3, with D perhaps TRBD1 (6 bases). V lost 4 bases and J 9 bases, leaving 13 bases between the germline ends. Looked up from germline, CDR1 is GTSNPN and CDR2 is SVGIG (reference sequence). The CDR3 has 12 residues. CDR3 sequence (DNA): TGTGCCTGGAACCAGGGGCTGATCACCATATATTTT. Its protein product is CAWNQGLITIYF.

The chain joins TRBV18 to TRBJ2-1, with D hard to call. The V gene lost 3 bases and the J gene lost 8 bases, with 14 bases spanning the gap. The CDR3 covers 14 residues. CDR1 and CDR2 from the germline V gene are KGHSH and LQKENI. The CDR3 DNA sequence: TGTGCCAGCTCACCCCTGAAGGGCGCGGATGAGCAGTTCTTC. This sequence encodes CASSPLKGADEQFF. Full variable domain (outside the CDR3, taken from reference TRBV18 and TRBJ2-1): NAGVMQNPRHLVRRRGQEARLRCSPMKGHSHVYWYRQLPEEGLKFMVYLQKENIIDESGMPKERFSAEFPKEGPSILRIQQVVRGDSAAYFCASSPLKGADEQFFGPGTRLTVL.

The rearrangement uses TRBV3-1 (or the pseudogene TRBV3-2) and TRBJ2-1, with TRBD2 as a possible D gene (6 bases). CDR3 length: 15 amino acids. Germline loops: CDR1 LGHDT, CDR2 YNNKEL (reference sequence). The germline V and J ends were trimmed by 0 bases and 7 bases, with 13 bases remaining between them. CDR3 sequence reads: CASSQDLVRGNEQFF. CDR3 DNA: TGTGCCAGCAGCCAAGATCTGGTTCGGGGGAATGAGCAGTTCTTC.

The table lists this clone with a count of one. This chain joins TRBV18 and TRBJ2-3; weak D call: TRBD1 (6 bases). The V gene lost 2 bases and the J gene lost 0 bases, with 9 bases spanning the gap. From germline, CDR1 is KGHSH and CDR2 LQKENI. The CDR3 covers 15 residues. The DNA of the CDR3 is TGTGCCAGCTCACCAACAGGGCCTAGCACAGATACGCAGTATTTT. Translating gives CASSPTGPSTDTQYF.

This sequence joins TRBV3-1 (or the pseudogene TRBV3-2) and TRBJ2-5; 14 nucleotides align to TRBD2. This CDR3 is built from 17 residues. The V gene's germline CDR1 is LGHDT and CDR2 YNNKEL (reference sequence). V lost 4 bases and J lost 5; bases outside the gene matches: 9. The CDR3 here is CASSLATSGGAQETQYF. The CDR3 nucleotides read TGTGCCAGCAGCCTCGCGACTAGCGGGGGGGCCCAGGAGACCCAGTACTTC.

This rearrangement joins TRBV19 to TRBJ1-3, with unresolved D. Trimming took 4 bases from V and 3 from J, leaving 7 bases between them. Germline CDR1 and CDR2: LNHDA and SQIVND (reference sequence). The CDR3 extends over 13 amino acids. Here the CDR3 DNA reads TGTGCCAGTAGTAAGGCTAGTGGAAACACCATATATTTT. Translating it yields CASSKASGNTIYF.

The rearrangement joins TRBV6-5 to TRBJ1-4; D perhaps matches TRBD1 (5 bases). The CDR3 runs 15 residues. Germline lookup yields CDR1 MNHEY and CDR2 SVGAGI. The ends were cut back, 0 bases at V and 8 bases at J, with 13 bases in the middle. Written as DNA, the CDR3 is TGTGCCAGCAGTTACTCCTCGGGGGTAGGAGAAAAACTGTTTTTT. Amino acids: CASSYSSGVGEKLFF.

This chain links TRBV5-3 with TRBJ1-3; D is possibly TRBD1 (6 bases). TRBV5-3 is given ORF status, its function remaining uncertain. The V end was cut by 5 bases, the J end by 0 bases, with 21 bases between. The CDR3 is 18 residues long. CDR3 DNA: TGTGCCAGAAGACCGGGACAAGGGGTGGAGGGCTCTGGAAACACCATATATTTT. It is translated as CARRPGQGVEGSGNTIYF.

The gene calls are TRBV3-1 (or the pseudogene TRBV3-2) and TRBJ2-5, with 11 bases lining up with TRBD2. The ends lost 5 bases at V and 2 bases at J; junction bases unmatched: 7. The CDR3 contains 16 residues. Germline values: CDR1 LGHDT, CDR2 YNNKEL (reference sequence). For the CDR3, the DNA is TGTGCCAGCAGCACCCGACTAGCGGGGTATCAAGAGACCCAGTACTTC. This encodes CASSTRLAGYQETQYF.

The rearrangement uses TRBV9 and TRBJ2-5; D assignment may be TRBD1 or TRBD2 (6 bases each). Looked up from germline, CDR1 is SGDLS and CDR2 is YYNGEE. V was cut by 1 base and J by 5 bases, with 12 bases left in between. The CDR3 consists of 14 residues. The DNA for the CDR3 is TGTGCCAGCAGCGTATCCGGGGGCTATGAGACCCAGTACTTC. Its translation is CASSVSGGYETQYF.

The V call is TRBV14, the J call TRBJ1-1; TRBD1 matches 7 bases. The CDR3 is 14 amino acids. V shed 5 bases, J shed 3 bases, and the junction held 6 bases outside the gene matches. Germline CDR1 and CDR2: SGHDN and FVKESK. The CDR3 DNA reads TGTGCCAGCAGCACCCGGACAGGCCACACTGAAGCTTTCTTT. Translated, it gives CASSTRTGHTEAFF. The whole variable domain, remainder taken from reference TRBV14 and TRBJ1-1, is EAGVTQFPSHSVIEKGQTVTLRCDPISGHDNLYWYRRVMGKEIKFLLHFVKESKQDESGMPNNRFLAERTGGTYSTLKVQPAELEDSGVYFCASSTRTGHTEAFFGQGTRLTVV.

The genes are TRBV19 and TRBJ1-5; D not certain. The CDR3 sequence is 13 residues long. The germline V gene has CDR1 LNHDA and CDR2 SQIVND (reference sequence). Trimming pared 7 bases from V and 4 bases from J, leaving 11 bases between. CDR3 protein: CASIGEWNQPQHF. DNA for the CDR3: TGTGCCAGTATTGGGGAGTGGAATCAGCCCCAGCATTTT.

V gene TRBV6-5 combines with J gene TRBJ1-1, with D uncertain. Deletions cut 6 bases from V and 3 bases from J, with 14 bases between. The CDR3 has 14 residues. Germline V gene sequence: CDR1 MNHEY, CDR2 SVGAGI. The CDR3 DNA follows: TGTGCCAGCAGAATCAGGTTCGGAGACACTGAAGCTTTCTTT. Encoded protein: CASRIRFGDTEAFF.

V and J are TRBV19 and TRBJ2-2, with D tentatively TRBD1 or TRBD2 (6 bases each). The V end lost 6 bases, the J end lost 5 bases, and 19 bases lay between the germline ends. Looked up from germline, CDR1 is LNHDA and CDR2 is SQIVND (reference sequence). This CDR3 has 16 amino acids. Here the CDR3 reads CASSKWPGAETGELFF. The CDR3 nucleotides are TGTGCCAGTAGCAAATGGCCGGGGGCAGAGACCGGGGAGCTGTTTTTT.

The chain combines TRBV7-2 with TRBJ1-1, with D hard to call. V lost 2 bases, J lost 3 bases, and 7 bases lay in between. CDR3 size: 13 residues. CDR1 is SGHTA, CDR2 FQGNSA, per germline. For the CDR3, the DNA is TGTGCCAGCAGCTTATTCATGGACACTGAAGCTTTCTTT. This encodes CASSLFMDTEAFF.

In its sample, this clone was seen once. The chain recombines TRBV19 with TRBJ1-3; D gene uncertain. CDR3 size: 14 residues. The germline V gene has CDR1 LNHDA and CDR2 SQIVND (reference sequence). Trimming took 2 bases from V and 0 from J, leaving 5 bases between them. CDR3 amino acids: CASSITVSGNTIYF. DNA for the CDR3: TGTGCCAGTAGTATAACAGTCTCTGGAAACACCATATATTTT. The full variable domain, completed using reference TRBV19 and TRBJ1-3, is DGGITQSPKYLFRKEGQNVTLSCEQNLNHDAMYWYRQDPGQGLRLIYYSQIVNDFQKGDIAEGYSVSREKKESFPLTVTSAQKNPTAFYLCASSITVSGNTIYFGEGSWLTVV.

The J gene is TRBJ2-5, the V gene TRBV19; D remains ambiguous. The CDR3 spans 13 residues. CDR1 is LNHDA, CDR2 SQIVND, per germline (reference sequence). Trimming pared 1 base from V and 5 bases from J, leaving 8 bases between. DNA of the CDR3: TGTGCCAGTAGTATAGGGGGTCACGAGACCCAGTACTTC. The encoded protein is CASSIGGHETQYF.

This CDR3 is CASSLETSRGIGYTF. The CDR3 DNA is TGTGCCAGCAGCTTAGAAACCAGTCGGGGGATTGGCTACACCTTC. The rearrangement joins TRBV7-2 to TRBJ1-2; a possible D gene is TRBD1 (5 bases). V was clipped by 1 base and J by 7 bases, with 16 bases between them. CDR1 is SGHTA and CDR2 is FQGNSA in the germline V gene. This CDR3 has 15 amino acids.

This clone has only one observation. The chain links TRBV4-1 to TRBJ2-3, with 12 bases aligning to TRBD2. V dropped 5 bases and J dropped 0; count of bases not matched to a gene: 6. This CDR3 is 17 amino acids long. Per the germline V gene, CDR1 is MGHRA and CDR2 is YSYEKL. As DNA, the CDR3 is TGCGCCAGCAGCATACTAGCGGGGGGACTTAGCACAGATACGCAGTATTTT. As protein: CASSILAGGLSTDTQYF.

This chain links TRBV2 with TRBJ1-2, with 9 nucleotides matching TRBD1. After removal of 6 bases from V and 8 bases from J, the junction contained 4 bases not matched to a gene. CDR1 SNHLY and CDR2 FYNNEI come from the germline V gene. CDR3 length: 12 residues. In DNA, the CDR3 is TGTGCCAGCAGCCGGACAGGGGAAGGCTACACCTTC. Its protein product is CASSRTGEGYTF.

V gene TRBV30 combines with J gene TRBJ1-2; 9 positions agree with TRBD1. The CDR3 extends over 12 amino acids. Losses at the gene ends were 5 bases for V and 8 bases for J; bases not matched to a gene: 6. CDR1 and CDR2 from the germline V gene are GTSNPN and SVGIG (reference sequence). As DNA, the CDR3 is TGTGCCTGGGGACAGGGGCCGGGCGGCTACACCTTC. Translation: CAWGQGPGGYTF. Full variable domain (remainder filled in from reference TRBV30 and TRBJ1-2): SQTIHQWPATLVQPVGSPLSLECTVEGTSNPNLYWYRQAAGRGLQLLFYSVGIGQISSEVPQNLSASRPQDRQFILSSKKLLLSDSGFYLCAWGQGPGGYTFGSGTRLTVV.

This clone occurred once. The V call is TRBV9, the J call TRBJ1-4; D unresolved. Looked up from germline, CDR1 is SGDLS and CDR2 is YYNGEE. The CDR3 spans 16 residues. Trimming removed 0 bases at V and 4 bases at J, with 13 bases between. The CDR3 spells CASSVDADLGNEKLFF. The DNA of the CDR3 is TGTGCCAGCAGCGTAGACGCCGACCTCGGTAATGAAAAACTGTTTTTT.

The rearrangement joins TRBV6-5 to TRBJ1-4, with D perhaps matching TRBD1 (5 bases). The CDR3 has 14 amino acids. V lost 2 bases and J lost 7, with 11 bases in between. Germline V gives CDR1 MNHEY, CDR2 SVGAGI. This chain's CDR3 is CASSYRQGSEKLFF. For the CDR3, the DNA is TGTGCCAGCAGTTACCGGCAGGGAAGTGAAAAACTGTTTTTT.

The rearrangement uses TRBV5-1 and TRBJ2-3; D remains ambiguous. Germline loops: CDR1 SGHRS, CDR2 YFSETQ. Trimming removed 6 bases at V and 2 bases at J, with 4 bases between. The CDR3 contains 11 residues. The CDR3 bases are TGCGCCAGCAAGACCACAGATACGCAGTATTTT. Translated: CASKTTDTQYF. Full variable domain (rest looked up from reference TRBV5-1 and TRBJ2-3): KAGVTQTPRYLIKTRGQQVTLSCSPISGHRSVSWYQQTPGQGLQFLFEYFSETQRNKGNFPGRFSGRQFSNSRSEMNVSTLELGDSALYLCASKTTDTQYFGPGTRLTVL.